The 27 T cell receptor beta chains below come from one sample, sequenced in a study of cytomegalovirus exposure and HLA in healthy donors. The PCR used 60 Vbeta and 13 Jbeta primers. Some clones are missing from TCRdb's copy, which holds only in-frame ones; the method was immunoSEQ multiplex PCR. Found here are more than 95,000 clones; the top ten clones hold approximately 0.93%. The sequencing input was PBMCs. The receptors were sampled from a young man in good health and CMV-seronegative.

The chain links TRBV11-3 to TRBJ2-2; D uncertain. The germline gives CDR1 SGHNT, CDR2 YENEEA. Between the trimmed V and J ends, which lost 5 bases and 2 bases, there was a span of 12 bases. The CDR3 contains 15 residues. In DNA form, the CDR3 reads TGTGCCAGCAGCCCCTCCCCCCTAAACACCGGGGAGCTGTTTTTT. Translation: CASSPSPLNTGELFF.

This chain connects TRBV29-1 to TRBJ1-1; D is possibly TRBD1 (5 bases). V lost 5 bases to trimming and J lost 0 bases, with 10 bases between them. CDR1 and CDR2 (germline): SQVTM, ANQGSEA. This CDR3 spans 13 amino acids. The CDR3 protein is CSVSTAMNTEAFF. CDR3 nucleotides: TGCAGCGTTTCGACAGCGATGAACACTGAAGCTTTCTTT.

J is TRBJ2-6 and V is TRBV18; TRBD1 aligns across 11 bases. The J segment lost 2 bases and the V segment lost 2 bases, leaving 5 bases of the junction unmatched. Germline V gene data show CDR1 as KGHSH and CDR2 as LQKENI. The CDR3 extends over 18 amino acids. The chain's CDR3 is CASSPLGQGAPGANVLTF. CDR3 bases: TGTGCCAGCTCACCATTAGGACAGGGGGCGCCTGGGGCCAACGTCCTGACTTTC. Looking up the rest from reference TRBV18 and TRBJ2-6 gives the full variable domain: NAGVMQNPRHLVRRRGQEARLRCSPMKGHSHVYWYRQLPEEGLKFMVYLQKENIIDESGMPKERFSAEFPKEGPSILRIQQVVRGDSAAYFCASSPLGQGAPGANVLTFGAGSRLTVL.

The DNA for the CDR3 is TGTGCCAGTCCCCTAGGAGGGCTCGGCTATGGCTACACCTTC. It specifies CASPLGGLGYGYTF. The chain recombines TRBV2 with TRBJ1-2; no clear D gene. The CDR3 sequence is 14 residues long. Germline V gene lookup returns CDR1 SNHLY and CDR2 FYNNEI. The V end was cut by 9 bases, the J end by 4 bases, with 18 bases between.

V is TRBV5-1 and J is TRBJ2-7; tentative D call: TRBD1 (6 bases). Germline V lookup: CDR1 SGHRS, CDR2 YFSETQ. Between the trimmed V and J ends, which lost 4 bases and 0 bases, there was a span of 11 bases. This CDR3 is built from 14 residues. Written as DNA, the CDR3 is TGCGCCAGCAGCCCGGACAGTTACTCCTACGAGCAGTACTTC. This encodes CASSPDSYSYEQYF.

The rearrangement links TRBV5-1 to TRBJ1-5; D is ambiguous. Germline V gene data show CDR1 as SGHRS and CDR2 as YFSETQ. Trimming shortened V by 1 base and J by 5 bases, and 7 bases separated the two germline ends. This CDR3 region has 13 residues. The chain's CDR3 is CASSLSVDQPQHF. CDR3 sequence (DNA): TGCGCCAGCAGCTTGAGCGTAGATCAGCCCCAGCATTTT.

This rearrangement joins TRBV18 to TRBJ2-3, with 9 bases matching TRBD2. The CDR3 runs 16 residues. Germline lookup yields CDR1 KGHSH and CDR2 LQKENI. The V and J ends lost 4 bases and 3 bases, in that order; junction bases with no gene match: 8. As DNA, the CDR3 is TGTGCCAGCTCACTCCTTAGCGGGGGCGGGACAGATACGCAGTATTTT. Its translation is CASSLLSGGGTDTQYF.

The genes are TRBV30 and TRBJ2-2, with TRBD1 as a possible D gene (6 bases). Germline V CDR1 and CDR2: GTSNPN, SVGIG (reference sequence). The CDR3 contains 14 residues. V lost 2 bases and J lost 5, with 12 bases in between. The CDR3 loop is CAWSMNRVTGELFF. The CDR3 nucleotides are TGTGCCTGGAGTATGAACAGGGTTACCGGGGAGCTGTTTTTT.

The CDR3 region has the DNA TGTGCCTGGGGTGGCCGGGGCGGGACAGGGGGCCGGGAGACCCAGTACTTC. It codes for CAWGGRGGTGGRETQYF. The V call is TRBV30, the J call TRBJ2-5; 12 bases map to TRBD1. This CDR3 is 17 amino acids long. Germline assignment: CDR1 GTSNPN and CDR2 SVGIG (reference sequence). Losses at the gene ends were 5 bases for V and 5 bases for J; bases not matched to a gene: 15.

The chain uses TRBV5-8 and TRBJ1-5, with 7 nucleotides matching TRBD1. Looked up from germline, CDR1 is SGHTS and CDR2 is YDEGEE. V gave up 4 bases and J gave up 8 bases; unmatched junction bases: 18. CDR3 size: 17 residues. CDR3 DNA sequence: TGTGCCAGCAGCCCGGACAGGCGGCAGACCTCGAGGAAGCCCCAGCATTTT. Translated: CASSPDRRQTSRKPQHF.

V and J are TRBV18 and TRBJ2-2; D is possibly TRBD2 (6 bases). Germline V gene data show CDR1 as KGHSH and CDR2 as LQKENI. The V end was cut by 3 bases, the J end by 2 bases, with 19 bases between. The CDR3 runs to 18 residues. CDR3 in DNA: TGTGCCAGCTCACCGCTTGGAAGCGGGCAGTTAAACACCGGGGAGCTGTTTTTT. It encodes CASSPLGSGQLNTGELFF. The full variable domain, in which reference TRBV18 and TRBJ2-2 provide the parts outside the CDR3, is NAGVMQNPRHLVRRRGQEARLRCSPMKGHSHVYWYRQLPEEGLKFMVYLQKENIIDESGMPKERFSAEFPKEGPSILRIQQVVRGDSAAYFCASSPLGSGQLNTGELFFGEGSRLTVL.

The DNA of the CDR3 is TGTGCCAGCTCCCCCGAGACAGTCAACACTGAAGCTTTCTTT. Translation gives CASSPETVNTEAFF. The chain employs TRBV18 and TRBJ1-1, with a weak D call TRBD1 (5 bases). CDR1 and CDR2 (germline): KGHSH, LQKENI. The V and J ends lost 6 bases and 2 bases respectively, with 13 bases between them. CDR3 length equals 14 residues.

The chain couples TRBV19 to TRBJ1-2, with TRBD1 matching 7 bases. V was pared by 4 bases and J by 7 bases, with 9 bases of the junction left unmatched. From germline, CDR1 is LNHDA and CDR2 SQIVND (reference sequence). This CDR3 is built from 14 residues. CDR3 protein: CASSRQGVFGGYTF. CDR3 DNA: TGTGCCAGTAGTAGACAGGGTGTTTTTGGTGGCTACACCTTC.

This chain's CDR3 is CASSIGEYQETQYF. CDR3 bases: TGCGCCAGCAGCATAGGGGAATACCAAGAGACCCAGTACTTC. The chain combines TRBV5-1 with TRBJ2-5; a possible D gene is TRBD1 (5 bases). The CDR3 contains 14 residues. Trimming took 4 bases from V and 0 from J, leaving 10 bases between them. Per germline, CDR1 SGHRS and CDR2 YFSETQ.

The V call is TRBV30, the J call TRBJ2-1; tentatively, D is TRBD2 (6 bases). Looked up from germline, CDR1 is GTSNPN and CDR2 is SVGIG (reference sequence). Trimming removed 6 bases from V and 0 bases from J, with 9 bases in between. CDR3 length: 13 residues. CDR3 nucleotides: TGTGCCTGCCGGGGGAGCTCCTACAATGAGCAGTTCTTC. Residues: CACRGSSYNEQFF.

CDR3 sequence reads: CASSSSGGSYNEQYF. The CDR3 DNA follows: TGCGCCAGCAGCTCTAGCGGCGGGAGTTACAACGAGCAGTACTTC. The rearrangement links TRBV5-1 to TRBJ2-7; 7 nucleotides align to TRBD2. Trimming at V came to 3 bases and at J to 5 bases, leaving 11 bases not matched to a gene. CDR1 SGHRS and CDR2 YFSETQ come from the germline V gene. The CDR3 is 15 residues long. Supplemented by reference TRBV5-1 and TRBJ2-7, the full variable domain reads KAGVTQTPRYLIKTRGQQVTLSCSPISGHRSVSWYQQTPGQGLQFLFEYFSETQRNKGNFPGRFSGRQFSNSRSEMNVSTLELGDSALYLCASSSSGGSYNEQYFGPGTRLTVT.

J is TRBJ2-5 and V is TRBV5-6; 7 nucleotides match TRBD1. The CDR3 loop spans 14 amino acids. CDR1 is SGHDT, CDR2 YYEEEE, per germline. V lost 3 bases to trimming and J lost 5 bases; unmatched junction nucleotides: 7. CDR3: CASSWETGEETQYF. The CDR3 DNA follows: TGTGCCAGCAGCTGGGAAACAGGGGAGGAGACCCAGTACTTC.

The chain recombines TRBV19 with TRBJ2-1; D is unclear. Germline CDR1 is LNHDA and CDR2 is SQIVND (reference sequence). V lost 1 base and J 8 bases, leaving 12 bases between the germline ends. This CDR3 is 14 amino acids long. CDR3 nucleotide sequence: TGTGCCAGTAGTATAGCTACCCGCGAAGATGAGCAGTTCTTC. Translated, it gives CASSIATREDEQFF.

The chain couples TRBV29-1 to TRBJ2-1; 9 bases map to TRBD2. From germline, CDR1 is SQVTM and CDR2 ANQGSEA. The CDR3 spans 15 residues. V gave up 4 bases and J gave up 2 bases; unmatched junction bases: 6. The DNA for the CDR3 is TGCAGCGTTGGTGGTCTAGCGGGGCCCTACAATGAGCAGTTCTTC. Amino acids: CSVGGLAGPYNEQFF.

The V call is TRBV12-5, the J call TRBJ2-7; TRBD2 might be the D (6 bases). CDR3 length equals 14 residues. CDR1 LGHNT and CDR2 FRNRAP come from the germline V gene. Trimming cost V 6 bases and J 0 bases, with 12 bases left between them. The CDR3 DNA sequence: TGTGCTAGTGGCCCTAGCGCCAGCTCCTACGAGCAGTACTTC. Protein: CASGPSASSYEQYF.

The CDR3 sequence: CASSTGQGVVTEAFF. DNA for the CDR3: TGCGCCAGCAGCACCGGACAGGGAGTTGTGACTGAAGCTTTCTTT. V is TRBV5-1 and J is TRBJ1-1; 8 bases agree with TRBD1. CDR1 is SGHRS, CDR2 YFSETQ, per germline. The CDR3 consists of 15 residues. V trimming: 4 bases; J trimming: 5 bases; junction bases outside the gene matches: 10.

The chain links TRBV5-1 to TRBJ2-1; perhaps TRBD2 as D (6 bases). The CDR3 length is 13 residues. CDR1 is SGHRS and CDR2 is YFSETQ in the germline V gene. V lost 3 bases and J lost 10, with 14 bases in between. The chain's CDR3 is CASSWRLSGEQFF. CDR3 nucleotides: TGCGCCAGCAGCTGGAGGTTGAGCGGGGAGCAGTTCTTC.

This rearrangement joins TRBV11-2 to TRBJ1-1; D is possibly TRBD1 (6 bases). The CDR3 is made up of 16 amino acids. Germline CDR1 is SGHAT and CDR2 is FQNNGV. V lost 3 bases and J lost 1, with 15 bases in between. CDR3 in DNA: TGTGCCAGCAGCTTGCGGCAGGGGAGAAGGAACACTGAAGCTTTCTTT. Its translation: CASSLRQGRRNTEAFF.

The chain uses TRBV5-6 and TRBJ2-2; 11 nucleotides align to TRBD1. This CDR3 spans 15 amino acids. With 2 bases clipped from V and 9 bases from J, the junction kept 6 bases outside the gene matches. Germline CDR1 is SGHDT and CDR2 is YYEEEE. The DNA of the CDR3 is TGTGCCAGCAGCTTTGGGACAGGGGGTCAGCGGGAGCTGTTTTTT. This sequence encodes CASSFGTGGQRELFF.

The DNA of the CDR3 is TGTGCCAGCAGCTCGGACAGTGACTACGAGCAGTACTTC. Translated: CASSSDSDYEQYF. The chain joins TRBV11-2 to TRBJ2-7; maybe TRBD1 (6 bases). This CDR3 contains 13 residues. Germline CDR1 SGHAT, CDR2 FQNNGV. V lost 4 bases and J 3 bases, leaving 10 bases between the germline ends.

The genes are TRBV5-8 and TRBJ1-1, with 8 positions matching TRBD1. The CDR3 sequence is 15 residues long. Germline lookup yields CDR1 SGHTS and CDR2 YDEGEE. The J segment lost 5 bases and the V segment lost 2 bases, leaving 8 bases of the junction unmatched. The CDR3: CASSFWGRGLTEAFF. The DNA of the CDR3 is TGTGCCAGCAGCTTCTGGGGCAGGGGGCTTACTGAAGCTTTCTTT. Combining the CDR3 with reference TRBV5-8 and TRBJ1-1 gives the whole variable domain EAGVTQSPTHLIKTRGQQATLRCSPISGHTSVYWYQQALGLGLQFLLWYDEGEERNRGNFPPRFSGRQFPNYSSELNVNALELEDSALYLCASSFWGRGLTEAFFGQGTRLTVV.

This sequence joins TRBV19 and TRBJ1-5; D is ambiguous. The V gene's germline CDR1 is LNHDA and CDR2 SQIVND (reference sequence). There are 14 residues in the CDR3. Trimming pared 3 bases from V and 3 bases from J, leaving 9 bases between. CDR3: CASSILQLNQPQHF. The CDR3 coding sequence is TGTGCCAGTAGTATTCTACAGCTCAATCAGCCCCAGCATTTT.